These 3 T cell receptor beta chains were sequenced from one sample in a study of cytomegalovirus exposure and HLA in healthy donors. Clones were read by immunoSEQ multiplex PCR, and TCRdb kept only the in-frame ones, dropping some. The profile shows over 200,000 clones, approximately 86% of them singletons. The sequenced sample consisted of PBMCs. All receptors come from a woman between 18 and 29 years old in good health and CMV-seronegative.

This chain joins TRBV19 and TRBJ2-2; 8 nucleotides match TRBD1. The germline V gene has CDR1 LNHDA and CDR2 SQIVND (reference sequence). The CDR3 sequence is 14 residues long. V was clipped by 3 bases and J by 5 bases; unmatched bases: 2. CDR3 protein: CASSMTGATGELFF. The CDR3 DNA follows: TGTGCCAGTAGTATGACAGGGGCGACCGGGGAGCTGTTTTTT.

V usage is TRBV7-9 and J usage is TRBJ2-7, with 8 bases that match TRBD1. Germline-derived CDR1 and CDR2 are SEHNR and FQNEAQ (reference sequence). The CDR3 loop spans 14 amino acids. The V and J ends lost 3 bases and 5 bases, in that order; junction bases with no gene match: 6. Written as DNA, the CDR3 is TGTGCCAGCAGCTTCATTGACAGGGGAGACGAGCAGTACTTC. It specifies CASSFIDRGDEQYF.

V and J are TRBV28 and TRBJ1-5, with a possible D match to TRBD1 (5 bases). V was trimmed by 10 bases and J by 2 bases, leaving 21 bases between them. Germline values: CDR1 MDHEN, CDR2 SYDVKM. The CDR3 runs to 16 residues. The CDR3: CAISESGGVRNQPQHF. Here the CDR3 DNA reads TGTGCCATCTCCGAAAGTGGGGGGGTCCGCAATCAGCCCCAGCATTTT.